This T cell receptor (beta chain) was obtained from a study of blood T cells in healthy people across ages (dated by TCRdb to the mid-2010s). In terms of the full investigation: In model experiments, roughly one uniquely barcoded TCR beta cDNA molecule per two T cells was captured by template switching. Using deep sequencing normalized with unique cDNA molecular identifiers, the study measured how TCR beta repertoire diversity changes with age. The donors were split into four age groups: young (average about 16 years), middle-aged (around 40), aged (62) and long-lived (over 75). Two additional independent replicas of 1 million unique cDNA reads from the same blood draw were analyzed for two donors (one aged 18 to 29 and one aged 80 or older). Points the paper makes about the study in general: Because donor CMV infection status was unknown, age-related changes in expanded clonotypes were potentially confounded. Since profiling was done on bulk unsorted PBMCs, naive and antigen-experienced compartments could not be conclusively compared. As age increased, observed TCR beta diversity per million T cells dropped in a roughly linear way, and a significant reduction was already evident by age around 41. Estimates of total diversity based on one million sequenced T cells were regarded as lower bounds and as underestimates. A strong correlation was found between observed TCR beta diversity and the percentage of naive T cells measured by flow cytometry. Compared with the aged group, the long-lived group had more naive CD4+ T cells, fewer expanded clones and increased TCR diversity, a pattern suggesting age selection.

Donors were a few dozen systemically healthy Caucasian individuals from Russia aged about 6 to 100 years. Roughly 9 milliliters of peripheral blood were drawn from each donor into EDTA-treated Vacutainer tubes. PBMCs were isolated by Ficoll-Paque density-gradient centrifugation, with at least 6.5 million obtained per sample. Total RNA was extracted from PBMCs with Trizol reagent, with at least 5.5 micrograms obtained per sample. For every donor, an aliquot of PBMCs went through flow cytometry to measure the percentages of naive CD45RAhigh/CD27high T cells. Taken from the germline V gene, the CDR1 and CDR2 loops are SGHTA and FQGNSA. The CDR3 runs 13 amino acids, cysteine and phenylalanine included. The only DNA kept is the CDR3, 39 bases in frame from the first base. The library was made by 5' RACE. The listed sequencing device is Illumina HiSeq 2500. The second PCR ran for roughly 7 to 12 cycles and used a J-beta primer mix along with a sample-barcoded 5' primer. Each TCR beta cDNA molecule received a unique molecular identifier from a template-switch 5' adaptor carrying 12 random nucleotides. Each sample yielded at least 3 million CDR3-containing paired-end reads. First-strand cDNA was synthesized from all RNA with the Mint cDNA synthesis kit, primed by a TRBC-specific oligonucleotide. Following uracil-DNA glycosylase treatment, all cDNA underwent a first 18-cycle PCR with the universal primers M1SS and BC2_uni_R. The study's processing was this. For normalization, 1 million high-quality reads, each with a distinct molecular identifier, were randomly selected from each sample. Instead of being binned into consensus sequences, reads that shared molecular identifiers were thrown out. MiTCR, with a Q25 quality threshold and the strictest error-elimination algorithm, was used for CDR3 identification, clonotype clustering and error correction. A nonparametric unseen species model with Euler transformation was used to estimate a lower bound on total TCR beta diversity. Using fastp trimming at Q25 and MiXCR clonotype assembly, TCRdb reanalyzed the public sequencing data and kept in-frame beta chains. Merged by CDR3 protein, the rows form single entries marked with the most common genes and DNA. TCRdb, not the authors, supplied the V and J calls. Counted in this sample were about 930,000 distinct CDR3 sequences; 25% to 35% of them appeared once. Jointly, the top ten make up 10% to 13% of the sample.

As to this clonotype: Its recognized antigen is unknown. A single base separates this from a much larger clone, so it may be a read error.

These data were also reused for a study on T cells of mothers and their children. Per the second study: Donors were nine systemically healthy Caucasian individuals: three mothers and their six children. cDNA synthesis used all of the extracted RNA, with 1.5 ug of RNA in each 15 ul reaction. In the second PCR, sample barcodes and 2-4 random nucleotides were introduced via the M1S primer. Over 10 million TCR beta CDR3 reads came from each mother, compared with about 3 million reads from each child. Thymic selection shapes the output of TCR recombination in a similar way in related and unrelated pairs, and inherited differences have a minor effect. Normalized repertoire overlap in related mother-child pairs was always slightly higher than in unrelated mother-child pairs, but the difference was never significant. No persistent microchimeric T cell clones were found, with a detection sensitivity of approximately 100 clones per million clonotypes. To look for features that set related mother-child pairs apart from unrelated individuals, the researchers ran deep NGS to compare the TCR beta repertoires of mothers and children. The mean age was about 40 +/- 4 years for the mothers and approximately 11 +/- 4 years for the children. After adapter ligation was performed with NEBNext reagents, the libraries were sequenced on an Illumina HiSeq 2000 with 100+100 nt paired-end reads. To prevent cross-contamination, the mother and child libraries were prepared one month apart and sequenced in separate runs. Each donor had between roughly 500,000 and 2,200,000 distinct TCR beta clonotypes identified. Naive TCR beta clonotypes were estimated from low-frequency clonotypes matched to each donor's FACS-determined naive share, without sorting.

Sequences were obtained from blood. This sequence originates from a woman in her forties in good health. Recombination linked TRBV7-2 to TRBJ2-5, with TRBD2 matching 8 junction bases. The CDR3 reads CAGSGTSWQTQYF. The DNA is TGTGCCGGCAGCGGGACTAGTTGGCAGACCCAGTACTTC.